The 12 T cell receptor beta chains in this list originate from one sample, sequenced in a study of blood T cell repertoires in COVID-19. TCRdb keeps only in-frame clones here, not all; method: immunoSEQ multiplex PCR. The data show fewer than 400,000 clones, roughly 91% seen once. The sample was PBMCs or T cells enriched from blood (not recorded which). These receptors came from a woman in her twenties or thirties who had recovered from COVID-19.

This chain connects TRBV4-2 to TRBJ1-2; the D is unclear. The CDR3 contains 14 residues. Trimming stripped 2 bases from V and 8 bases from J, with 15 bases between. Germline V lookup: CDR1 LGHNA, CDR2 YNFKEQ. Here the CDR3 reads CASSQRSGRGGYTF. The CDR3 DNA reads TGTGCCAGCAGCCAACGGTCAGGACGCGGGGGCTACACCTTC.

This chain joins TRBV27 and TRBJ2-7, with TRBD2 identical over 12 bases. The CDR3 extends over 15 amino acids. Germline V gene data show CDR1 as MNHEY and CDR2 as SMNVEV (reference sequence). Germline trimming cut 7 bases from V and 7 bases from J; bases unmatched to any gene: 11. The DNA of the CDR3 is TGTGCCAGCAAGCTCCTAGCGGGAGGGCCGCGGGAGCAGTACTTC. Amino acids: CASKLLAGGPREQYF.

This clone was recorded only once. V and J are TRBV28 and TRBJ1-2; no clear D. The CDR3 has 14 residues. V was trimmed by 6 bases and J by 7 bases, leaving 18 bases between them. The germline gives CDR1 MDHEN, CDR2 SYDVKM. CDR3 loop: CASSLLSPVFGYTF. In DNA, the CDR3 is TGTGCCAGCAGCCTACTAAGTCCGGTCTTTGGCTACACCTTC.

As DNA, the CDR3 is TGTGCCAGCAGCGTCGGGACTAGCGGATTCTTCTCCTACAATGAGCAGTTCTTC. It translates to CASSVGTSGFFSYNEQFF. This chain uses TRBV14 with TRBJ2-1, with 11 bases aligning to TRBD2. V lost 5 bases and J lost 0; bases outside the gene matches: 9. Germline V gene lookup returns CDR1 SGHDN and CDR2 FVKESK. The CDR3 covers 18 residues.

The chain joins TRBV29-1 to TRBJ1-2, with 7 bases identical to TRBD1. This CDR3 region has 14 residues. Germline V gene data show CDR1 as SQVTM and CDR2 as ANQGSEA. The V segment lost 6 bases and the J segment 1 base; nucleotides outside the gene matches: 8. The chain's CDR3 is CSVSPGQSNYGYTF. Here the CDR3 DNA reads TGCAGCGTATCCCCGGGACAGAGTAACTATGGCTACACCTTC.

The chain links TRBV6-1 to TRBJ2-7; D may be TRBD1 (5 bases). The CDR3 runs to 14 residues. Germline V gives CDR1 MNHNS, CDR2 SASEGT. The V end was cut by 1 base, the J end by 0 bases, with 7 bases between. The CDR3 loop is CASSEEGFSYEQYF. The DNA of the CDR3 is TGTGCCAGCAGTGAAGAGGGGTTCTCCTACGAGCAGTACTTC.

This clone was observed once. The chain is built from TRBV23-1 and TRBJ2-3; TRBD2 aligns across 12 bases. TRBV23-1 is labeled an ORF, and its function is uncertain. With 2 bases clipped from V and 1 base from J, the junction kept 7 bases outside the gene matches. The CDR3 contains 18 residues. The CDR3: CASSQHGLAGCRTDTQYF. DNA for the CDR3: TGCGCCAGCAGTCAACACGGACTAGCGGGGTGCCGCACAGATACGCAGTATTTT.

CDR3 in DNA: TGCGCCAGCAGCTTGGAAGCCACGCATGGCTACACCTTC. As protein: CASSLEATHGYTF. The J gene is TRBJ1-2, the V gene TRBV5-1; D is unclear. CDR3 length: 13 residues. Germline V gene data show CDR1 as SGHRS and CDR2 as YFSETQ. The V end was cut by 0 bases, the J end by 6 bases, with 9 bases between.

J is TRBJ2-7 and V is TRBV12-3 or TRBV12-4; D uncertain. The V and J ends lost 6 bases and 4 bases respectively, with 13 bases between them. The CDR3 is 13 residues long. The CDR3 DNA reads TGTGCCAGCAGCCGCTACGCCGGGTACGAGCAGTACTTC. Translated, it gives CASSRYAGYEQYF.

V and J are TRBV30 and TRBJ1-2; weak D call: TRBD1 (6 bases). This CDR3 comprises 14 residues. The V gene's germline CDR1 is GTSNPN and CDR2 SVGIG (reference sequence). Trimming pared 1 base from V and 2 bases from J, leaving 11 bases between. The CDR3, as DNA: TGTGCCTGGAGTGCCGGACAGAACAACTATGGCTACACCTTC. Its translation is CAWSAGQNNYGYTF.

V is TRBV3-1 (or the pseudogene TRBV3-2) and J is TRBJ1-3; D not resolved. The germline CDR1 and CDR2 sequences are LGHDT and YNNKEL (reference sequence). V was trimmed by 4 bases and J by 8 bases, leaving 15 bases between them. CDR3 length: 14 amino acids. The CDR3 sequence: CASSPFPSSDTIYF. CDR3 coding DNA: TGTGCCAGCAGCCCATTTCCCTCCTCGGACACCATATATTTT.

This chain joins TRBV29-1 and TRBJ1-1; possibly TRBD1 for D (6 bases). Germline CDR1 reads SQVTM; CDR2 reads ANQGSEA. This CDR3 has 13 residues. Trimming removed 5 bases at V and 1 base at J, with 11 bases between. In nucleotides, the CDR3 is TGCAGCGTTTCCGGACAGAGGAACACTGAAGCTTTCTTT. Its translation: CSVSGQRNTEAFF.